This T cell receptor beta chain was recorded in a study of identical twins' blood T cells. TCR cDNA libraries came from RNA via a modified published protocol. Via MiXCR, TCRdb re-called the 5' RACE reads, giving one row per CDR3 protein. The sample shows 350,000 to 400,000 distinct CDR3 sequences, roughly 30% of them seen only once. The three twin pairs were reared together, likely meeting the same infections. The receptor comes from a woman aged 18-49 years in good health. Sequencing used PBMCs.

The DNA for the CDR3 is TGTGCCAGCAGGGTGCGACGAAGGACCGATAACGGGGAGCTGTTTTTT. As protein: CASRVRRRTDNGELFF. V usage is TRBV12-3 or TRBV12-4 and J usage is TRBJ2-2; D not resolved. This CDR3 is 16 amino acids long. V lost 6 bases and J 7 bases, leaving 21 bases between the germline ends.